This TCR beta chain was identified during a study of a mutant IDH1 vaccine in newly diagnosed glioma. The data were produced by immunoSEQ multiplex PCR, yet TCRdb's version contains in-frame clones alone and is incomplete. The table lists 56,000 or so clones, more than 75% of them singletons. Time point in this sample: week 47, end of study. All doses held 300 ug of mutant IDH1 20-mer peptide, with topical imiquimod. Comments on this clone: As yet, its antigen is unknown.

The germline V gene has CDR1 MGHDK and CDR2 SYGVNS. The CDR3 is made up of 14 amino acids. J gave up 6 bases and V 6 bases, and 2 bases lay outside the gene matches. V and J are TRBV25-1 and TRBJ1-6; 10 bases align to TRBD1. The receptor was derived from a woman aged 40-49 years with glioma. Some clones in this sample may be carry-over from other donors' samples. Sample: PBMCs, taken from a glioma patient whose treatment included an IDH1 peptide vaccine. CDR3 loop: CASRTGGTNSPLHF. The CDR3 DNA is TGTGCCAGCAGGACAGGGGGCACTAATTCACCCCTCCACTTT. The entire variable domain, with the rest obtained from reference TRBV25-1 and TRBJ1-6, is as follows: EADIYQTPRYLVIGTGKKITLECSQTMGHDKMYWYQQDPGMELHLIHYSYGVNSTEKGDLSSESTVSRIRTEHFPLTLESARPSHTSQYLCASRTGGTNSPLHFGNGTRLTVT.